Listed here are 16 T cell receptor beta chains from one sample, sequenced in a study of blood T cell repertoires in COVID-19. Assay used: immunoSEQ multiplex PCR; TCRdb lists only in-frame clones, some missing. Of about 110,000 clones detected, about 93% appear once; the ten largest clones hold roughly 1.2%. Sequencing was carried out using peripheral blood. All receptors derive from a woman aged 25-40 years with acute or convalescent COVID-19.

This chain joins TRBV7-8 and TRBJ2-7; weak D call: TRBD2 (5 bases). This CDR3 has 15 amino acids. Per germline, CDR1 SGHVS and CDR2 FQNEAQ. The V and J ends lost 1 base and 3 bases respectively, with 13 bases between them. The CDR3: CASSLEIQRSYEQYF. The CDR3 nucleotides read TGTGCCAGCAGCTTAGAAATCCAGCGGAGCTACGAGCAGTACTTC. Complete variable domain (other parts from reference TRBV7-8 and TRBJ2-7): GAGVSQSPRYKVAKRGQDVALRCDPISGHVSLFWYQQALGQGPEFLTYFQNEAQLDKSGLPSDRFFAERPEGSVSTLKIQRTQQEDSAVYLCASSLEIQRSYEQYFGPGTRLTVT.

Written as DNA, the CDR3 is TGCGCCAGCAGGGTAGACAGGGGGGAGCAAGAGACCCAGTACTTC. Its translation: CASRVDRGEQETQYF. The V gene is TRBV5-1, the J gene TRBJ2-5; 9 bases are a match to TRBD1. This CDR3 has 15 amino acids. From germline, CDR1 is SGHRS and CDR2 YFSETQ. Losses at the gene ends were 5 bases for V and 2 bases for J; bases not matched to a gene: 7.

V is TRBV19 and J is TRBJ1-4; weak D call: TRBD1 (6 bases). CDR1 is LNHDA and CDR2 is SQIVND in the germline V gene (reference sequence). CDR3 length: 14 amino acids. V was cut by 4 bases and J by 1 base, with 7 bases left in between. CDR3 loop: CASSNRETNEKLFF. DNA of the CDR3: TGTGCCAGTAGTAACAGGGAAACTAATGAAAAACTGTTTTTT.

The V gene is TRBV12-3 or TRBV12-4, the J gene TRBJ2-5; D might be TRBD1 (5 bases). Trimming stripped 2 bases from V and 5 bases from J, with 9 bases between. This CDR3 contains 13 residues. The CDR3 region is CASSLWGGETQYF. CDR3 nucleotide sequence: TGTGCCAGCAGTTTATGGGGCGGCGAGACCCAGTACTTC.

J is TRBJ1-1 and V is TRBV7-2, with 10 bases lining up with TRBD1. Germline-derived CDR1 and CDR2 are SGHTA and FQGNSA. V shed 6 bases and J 1 base; nucleotides not matched to a gene: 8. This CDR3 region has 16 residues. The CDR3 sequence is CASRPDRGRANTEAFF. The DNA for the CDR3 is TGTGCCAGCAGACCCGACAGGGGGCGAGCGAACACTGAAGCTTTCTTT. The whole variable domain, filled in from reference TRBV7-2 and TRBJ1-1, reads GAGVSQSPSNKVTEKGKDVELRCDPISGHTALYWYRQSLGQGLEFLIYFQGNSAPDKSGLPSDRFSAERTGGSVSTLTIQRTQQEDSAVYLCASRPDRGRANTEAFFGQGTRLTVV.

The chain carries TRBV19 and TRBJ1-2; 8 positions agree with TRBD1. With 5 bases clipped from V and 3 bases from J, the junction kept 14 bases outside the gene matches. The germline gives CDR1 LNHDA, CDR2 SQIVND (reference sequence). CDR3 length: 17 residues. CDR3 sequence (DNA): TGTGCCAGTAGTTCCCCCGCTGGACAGGGTAACGACTATGGCTACACCTTC. Its translation: CASSSPAGQGNDYGYTF.

The chain joins TRBV3-1 (or the pseudogene TRBV3-2) to TRBJ1-6, with D tentatively TRBD1 (5 bases). Between the trimmed V and J ends, which lost 0 bases and 7 bases, there was a span of 13 bases. There are 16 residues in the CDR3. The germline V gene has CDR1 LGHDT and CDR2 YNNKEL (reference sequence). The CDR3: CASSQDGGRANSPLHF. The CDR3 coding sequence is TGTGCCAGCAGCCAAGATGGTGGCAGGGCGAATTCACCCCTCCACTTT.

The rearrangement links TRBV5-1 to TRBJ1-1; D call uncertain. Germline-derived CDR1 and CDR2 are SGHRS and YFSETQ. The CDR3 spans 14 residues. V lost 2 bases and J lost 0, with 8 bases in between. CDR3 nucleotides: TGCGCCAGCAGCTTCACAGATTTGAACACTGAAGCTTTCTTT. Amino acids: CASSFTDLNTEAFF.

This clone was seen just once. The chain employs TRBV7-8 and TRBJ2-1; no firm D call. V lost 1 base to trimming and J lost 6 bases, with 13 bases between them. The germline CDR1 and CDR2 sequences are SGHVS and FQNEAQ. The CDR3 sequence is 15 residues long. CDR3: CASSLDLQLRNEQFF. The CDR3 DNA reads as TGTGCCAGCAGCTTAGACTTACAGCTCCGCAATGAGCAGTTCTTC.

V gene TRBV6-2 or TRBV6-3 combines with J gene TRBJ2-3; 9 nucleotides agree with TRBD2. The ends lost 5 bases at V and 5 bases at J; junction bases unmatched: 11. CDR3 length: 16 residues. CDR1 and CDR2 (germline): MNHEY, SVGEGT. CDR3 amino acids: CASSRGREGWRDTQYF. The CDR3 bases are TGTGCCAGCAGTAGAGGGCGGGAGGGTTGGAGAGATACGCAGTATTTT.

CDR3 sequence (DNA): TGTGCCAGTAGTATGTCCTCGGGACACGACGAAAAACTGTTTTTT. The encoded protein is CASSMSSGHDEKLFF. The chain recombines TRBV19 with TRBJ1-4; D may be TRBD1 (6 bases). The V end was cut by 3 bases, the J end by 8 bases, with 16 bases between. This CDR3 has 15 residues. The V gene's germline CDR1 is LNHDA and CDR2 SQIVND (reference sequence).

Note on this clone: The identical CDR3 is also encoded by other nucleotide sequences in the sample. The chain joins TRBV6-6 to TRBJ2-1; D unclear. V was cut by 0 bases and J by 2 bases, with 5 bases left in between. The CDR3 runs 14 residues. CDR1 is MNHNY and CDR2 is SVGAGI in the germline V gene (reference sequence). CDR3 coding DNA: TGTGCCAGCAGTTACTCCTCTCCCTACAATGAGCAGTTCTTC. It encodes CASSYSSPYNEQFF.

The rearrangement links TRBV5-4 to TRBJ2-1; 12 nucleotides align to TRBD2. Germline V CDR1 and CDR2: SGHNT, YYREEE (reference sequence). The CDR3 runs 20 residues. The ends lost 4 bases at V and 0 bases at J; junction bases unmatched: 14. CDR3 bases: TGTGCCAGCAGCGATGTGGGGGGAGGACTAGCGGGGTACTCCTACAATGAGCAGTTCTTC. Translating it yields CASSDVGGGLAGYSYNEQFF.

This chain joins TRBV24-1 and TRBJ2-1; 7 bases match TRBD2. Germline lookup yields CDR1 KGHDR and CDR2 SFDVKD. After removal of 0 bases from V and 2 bases from J, the junction contained 3 bases not matched to a gene. CDR3 length equals 16 residues. CDR3 protein: CATSDLGGGAYNEQFF. Here the CDR3 DNA reads TGTGCCACCAGTGATTTGGGGGGGGGTGCCTACAATGAGCAGTTCTTC.

This clone appeared once. The chain recombines TRBV7-8 with TRBJ1-2; 9 bases agree with TRBD1. V gave up 1 base and J gave up 7 bases; unmatched junction bases: 13. CDR3 length: 17 amino acids. Germline V gene sequence: CDR1 SGHVS, CDR2 FQNEAQ. The CDR3 sequence is CASSLEAGSGTGFGYTF. The CDR3 DNA reads TGTGCCAGCAGCTTAGAGGCGGGTTCGGGGACAGGGTTTGGCTACACCTTC.

The chain combines TRBV24-1 with TRBJ2-1, with D tentatively TRBD1 (5 bases). Deletions cut 2 bases from V and 6 bases from J, with 16 bases between. This CDR3 has 16 residues. Germline loops: CDR1 KGHDR, CDR2 SFDVKD. In nucleotides, the CDR3 is TGTGCCACCAGTGATTCCGGACGTCTTAGGGGCAATGAGCAGTTCTTC. Protein: CATSDSGRLRGNEQFF.